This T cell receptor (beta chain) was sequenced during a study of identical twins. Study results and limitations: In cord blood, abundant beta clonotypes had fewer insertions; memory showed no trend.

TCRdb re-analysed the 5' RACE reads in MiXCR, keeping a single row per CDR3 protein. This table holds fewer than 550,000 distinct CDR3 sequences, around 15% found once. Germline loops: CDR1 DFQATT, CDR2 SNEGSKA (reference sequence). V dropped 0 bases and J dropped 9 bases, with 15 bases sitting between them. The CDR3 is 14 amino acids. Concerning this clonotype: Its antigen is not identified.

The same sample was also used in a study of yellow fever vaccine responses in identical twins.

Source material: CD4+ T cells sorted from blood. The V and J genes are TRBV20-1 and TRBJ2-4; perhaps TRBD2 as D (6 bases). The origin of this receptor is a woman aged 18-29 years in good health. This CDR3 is CSARDAEGYVIQYF. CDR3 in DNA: TGCAGTGCTAGAGATGCGGAGGGGTACGTCATTCAGTACTTC.